Each of the 31 T cell receptor beta chains below was sequenced from the same sample in a study of circulating CD8 cells and anti-PD-1 response in melanoma. Using approximately 15 ng of total RNA, TCR libraries were made with the QIAseq Immune Repertoire TCR panel. From the reads, TCRdb called clonotypes with MiXCR, one entry per CDR3 protein. This sample yields 1,000 to 1,500 distinct CDR3 sequences, of which around 7.5% are seen a single time; about 4.6% belongs to the top ten. Four subsets defined by PD-1 and/or TIGIT were sorted from live CD3+CD8+TCRalphabeta+ cells. This sample comprised CD8+ T cells from PBMCs, obtained at baseline or after one month of anti-PD-1 therapy (not recorded which). Receptors originate from a human donor with melanoma.

By frequency in the sample, this clonotype is large. The V and J genes are TRBV27 and TRBJ2-1; TRBD2 matches 12 bases. Trimming removed 6 bases from V and 6 bases from J; junction bases left unmatched: 9. This CDR3 region has 16 residues. CDR1 MNHEY and CDR2 SMNVEV come from the germline V gene (reference sequence). Written as DNA, the CDR3 is TGTGCCAGCAGCCTTCTAGCGGGGGGGCCTTTCAATGAGCAGTTCTTC. It specifies CASSLLAGGPFNEQFF.

This clonotype is medium-sized within its sample. J is TRBJ2-5 and V is TRBV5-6; D is ambiguous. Per germline, CDR1 SGHDT and CDR2 YYEEEE. Trimming took 0 bases from V and 2 from J, leaving 8 bases between them. The CDR3 has 14 amino acids. The CDR3 is CASSLAGIQETQYF. The CDR3 DNA sequence: TGTGCCAGCAGCTTGGCGGGCATACAAGAGACCCAGTACTTC.

By frequency in the sample, this clonotype is medium-sized. The chain links TRBV4-1 to TRBJ2-7, with a possible D match to TRBD2 (6 bases). The CDR3 is 15 residues long. CDR1 and CDR2 from the germline V gene are MGHRA and YSYEKL. V was pared by 6 bases and J by 2 bases, with 17 bases between. CDR3 region: CASSLSGLRAYEQYF. CDR3 DNA: TGCGCCAGCAGTCTTAGCGGTCTGCGTGCCTACGAGCAGTACTTC.

This clonotype is classed as medium-sized. The chain links TRBV20-1 to TRBJ2-7; D may correspond to TRBD1 or TRBD2 (5 bases each). Germline V lookup: CDR1 DFQATT, CDR2 SNEGSKA (reference sequence). CDR3 size: 15 residues. V was cut by 4 bases and J by 3 bases, with 19 bases left in between. The CDR3 sequence: CSAIPRGRENYEQYF. In DNA, the CDR3 is TGCAGTGCTATTCCGAGGGGCAGGGAGAACTACGAGCAGTACTTC.

By share of the sample, this clonotype is large. The chain carries TRBV11-1 and TRBJ2-5, with D maybe TRBD2 (6 bases). The CDR3 length is 14 residues. Germline CDR1 and CDR2: SGHAT and FQDESV (reference sequence). V lost 6 bases and J lost 1, with 12 bases in between. CDR3 residues: CASRARGIQETQYF. Written as DNA, the CDR3 is TGTGCCAGCAGAGCCCGCGGGATCCAAGAGACCCAGTACTTC.

This clonotype was picked up one time. This clone may be a read error of a much larger clone one base away. This sequence joins TRBV2 and TRBJ1-2; D uncertain. V was cut by 4 bases and J by 13 bases, with 13 bases left in between. The CDR3 sequence is 11 residues long. In germline, CDR1 is SNHLY, CDR2 FYNNEI. This chain's CDR3 is CASSGGPLCTF. The CDR3 region has the DNA TGTGCCAGCAGTGGAGGGCCCCTCTGCACCTTC.

Judged by abundance, this clonotype is medium-sized. The chain recombines TRBV5-4 with TRBJ1-5; 10 nucleotides line up with TRBD1. There are 15 residues in the CDR3. Germline trimming cut 4 bases from V and 4 bases from J; bases unmatched to any gene: 5. Germline CDR1 reads SGHNT; CDR2 reads YYREEE (reference sequence). The CDR3 coding sequence is TGTGCCAGCAGCCATGGGACAGGGGAAAATCAGCCCCAGCATTTT. It codes for CASSHGTGENQPQHF.

This clonotype was recorded only once. The gene calls are TRBV27 and TRBJ1-2; D is ambiguous. Germline assignment: CDR1 MNHEY and CDR2 SMNVEV (reference sequence). V lost 0 bases, J lost 4 bases, and 6 bases lay in between. The CDR3 spans 13 residues. CDR3: CASSLSGRYGYTF. The CDR3 DNA is TGTGCCAGCAGTTTATCCGGACGCTATGGCTACACCTTC.

By its share, this clonotype is large (0.1 to 1%). The rearrangement links TRBV2 to TRBJ1-2; possible D gene TRBD1, 6 bases. With 8 bases removed from V and 3 bases from J, the gap between germline ends came to 16 bases. Germline V gene lookup returns CDR1 SNHLY and CDR2 FYNNEI. The CDR3 has 14 residues. This CDR3 reads CASLGARTDYGYTF. CDR3 DNA sequence: TGTGCCAGCCTCGGGGCCAGGACAGACTATGGCTACACCTTC. The entire variable domain, with the rest obtained from reference TRBV2 and TRBJ1-2, is as follows: EPEVTQTPSHQVTQMGQEVILRCVPISNHLYFYWYRQILGQKVEFLVSFYNNEISEKSEIFDDQFSVERPDGSNFTLKIRSTKLEDSAMYFCASLGARTDYGYTFGSGTRLTVV.

On this clonotype itself: This may come from a read error, since a much larger clone is one base off. V is TRBV28 and J is TRBJ2-3; 11 nucleotides line up with TRBD1. With 4 bases clipped from V and 4 bases from J, the junction kept 10 bases outside the gene matches. Looked up from germline, CDR1 is MDHEN and CDR2 is SYDVKM. This CDR3 region has 17 residues. In nucleotides, the CDR3 is TGTGCCAGCAGTTCCCAAGGACAGGGGGCGCGGGCAGATACGCAGTATTTT. Protein product: CASSSQGQGARADTQYF.

Judged by abundance, this clonotype is large. The chain has TRBV9 and TRBJ2-7, with 11 bases fitting TRBD2. The junction had 5 bases not matched to a gene; V was cut back by 4 bases and J by 2 bases. CDR3 length: 15 amino acids. The germline gives CDR1 SGDLS, CDR2 YYNGEE. The CDR3 loop reads CASSPSGGTTYEQYF. CDR3 nucleotides: TGTGCCAGCAGCCCTAGCGGGGGGACCACCTACGAGCAGTACTTC.

In its sample, this clonotype is large. V usage is TRBV19 and J usage is TRBJ2-2; possibly TRBD2 for D (5 bases). From germline, CDR1 is LNHDA and CDR2 SQIVND (reference sequence). The CDR3 is 13 amino acids. Trimming left V 6 bases short and J 4 bases short, with 9 bases between. The CDR3 DNA follows: TGTGCCAGTAGGCCCGGAGGCACCGGGGAGCTGTTTTTT. Amino acids: CASRPGGTGELFF.

This clonotype is large (0.1 to 1%) in the sample. The V gene is TRBV29-1, the J gene TRBJ2-2; D is undetermined. This CDR3 comprises 10 residues. V shed 7 bases and J shed 3 bases, with 3 bases lying between them. Germline CDR1 SQVTM, CDR2 ANQGSEA. The chain's CDR3 is CSAYTGELFF. CDR3 bases: TGCAGCGCTTACACCGGGGAGCTGTTTTTT.

By sample fraction, this clonotype is medium-sized. The chain is built from TRBV7-3 and TRBJ2-1; 7 bases agree with TRBD2. This CDR3 has 13 residues. Trimming took 0 bases from V and 7 from J; bases not matched to a gene: 0. CDR1 SGHTA and CDR2 FQGTGA come from the germline V gene. CDR3 region: CASSLTGGNEQFF. CDR3 bases: TGTGCCAGCAGCTTAACGGGGGGGAATGAGCAGTTCTTC. Supplemented by reference TRBV7-3 and TRBJ2-1, the full variable domain reads GAGVSQTPSNKVTEKGKYVELRCDPISGHTALYWYRQSLGQGPEFLIYFQGTGAADDSGLPNDRFFAVRPEGSVSTLKIQRTERGDSAVYLCASSLTGGNEQFFGPGTRLTVL.

This clonotype is categorized as medium-sized. The J gene is TRBJ2-2, the V gene TRBV27; unclear D gene. Germline CDR1 is MNHEY and CDR2 is SMNVEV (reference sequence). Trimming pared 2 bases from V and 4 bases from J, leaving 5 bases between. The CDR3 is 13 residues long. CDR3 in DNA: TGTGCCAGCAGTTTACTTGCCACCGGGGAGCTGTTTTTT. Protein sequence: CASSLLATGELFF.

This clonotype is medium-sized. The chain uses TRBV28 and TRBJ2-2, with a possible D match to TRBD1 (6 bases). The CDR3 covers 15 residues. V lost 3 bases, J lost 0 bases, and 8 bases lay in between. Germline V lookup: CDR1 MDHEN, CDR2 SYDVKM. The chain's CDR3 is CASSLTGPNTGELFF. Written as DNA, the CDR3 is TGTGCCAGCAGTTTGACAGGCCCGAACACCGGGGAGCTGTTTTTT.

This clonotype is deemed large. This rearrangement joins TRBV19 to TRBJ1-5, with a weak D call TRBD1 (5 bases). V was trimmed by 1 base and J by 9 bases, leaving 10 bases between them. Germline V gives CDR1 LNHDA, CDR2 SQIVND (reference sequence). The CDR3 is 13 residues long. CDR3 nucleotide sequence: TGTGCCAGTAGTATAGTGGGGCAGGGGCCCCAGCATTTT. This encodes CASSIVGQGPQHF.

Turning to this clonotype: Since a much larger clone is just one base distant, this may be a read error. This chain connects TRBV27 to TRBJ2-7; D is undetermined. V was trimmed by 0 bases and J by 2 bases, leaving 8 bases between them. Germline loops: CDR1 MNHEY, CDR2 SMNVEV (reference sequence). This CDR3 is 14 amino acids long. CDR3: CASSLSAIPYEQYF. CDR3 DNA sequence: TGTGCCAGCAGTTTATCCGCCATCCCCTACGAGCAGTACTTC.

This clonotype turned up a few times. A read error may be the cause here, since a much bigger clone is one base away. The V call is TRBV29-1, the J call TRBJ1-1, with 11 bases identical to TRBD1. Germline V gene sequence: CDR1 SQVTM, CDR2 ANQGSEA. The ends lost 1 base at V and 3 bases at J; junction bases unmatched: 1. The CDR3 is made up of 14 amino acids. For the CDR3, the DNA is TGCAGCGTTGAAGCGGGACAGGGGGACACTGAAGCTTTCTTT. The encoded protein is CSVEAGQGDTEAFF.

Within the sample, this clonotype is medium-sized. This chain connects TRBV7-9 to TRBJ2-7, with D tentatively TRBD2 (6 bases). The V gene lost 0 bases and the J gene lost 5 bases, with 11 bases spanning the gap. The CDR3 runs to 14 residues. The germline V gene encodes CDR1 SEHNR and CDR2 FQNEAQ (reference sequence). The CDR3 spells CASSLAGSPHEQYF. CDR3 nucleotides: TGTGCCAGCAGCTTAGCCGGGAGTCCCCACGAGCAGTACTTC.

This clonotype is labeled large (0.1 to 1%). The gene calls are TRBV24-1 and TRBJ2-7; 7 bases line up with TRBD1. Germline V CDR1 and CDR2: KGHDR, SFDVKD. The CDR3 is made up of 14 amino acids. After removal of 2 bases from V and 1 base from J, the junction contained 1 base not matched to a gene. CDR3 loop: CATSDSGQSYEQYF. CDR3 DNA: TGTGCCACCAGTGATTCGGGACAGTCCTACGAGCAGTACTTC.

In this sample, this clonotype is medium-sized (0.01 to 0.1%). The chain carries TRBV28 and TRBJ2-1, with D maybe TRBD2 (5 bases). The V end lost 5 bases, the J end lost 7 bases, and 9 bases lay between the germline ends. There are 12 residues in the CDR3. The germline V gene encodes CDR1 MDHEN and CDR2 SYDVKM. CDR3 protein: CASSTPGNEQFF. CDR3 in DNA: TGTGCCAGCAGTACGCCGGGGAATGAGCAGTTCTTC.

This clonotype is judged large (0.1 to 1%). The genes are TRBV25-1 and TRBJ2-7; D gene unclear. V lost 3 bases, J lost 4 bases, and 7 bases lay in between. The germline V gene encodes CDR1 MGHDK and CDR2 SYGVNS. This CDR3 contains 12 residues. CDR3 residues: CASSDPKYEQYF. CDR3 DNA sequence: TGTGCCAGCAGTGACCCCAAATACGAGCAGTACTTC.

By sample fraction, this clonotype is large. The rearrangement joins TRBV29-1 to TRBJ2-1; 8 nucleotides agree with TRBD1. Germline V lookup: CDR1 SQVTM, CDR2 ANQGSEA. V was clipped by 6 bases and J by 6 bases; unmatched bases: 7. The CDR3 is made up of 13 amino acids. The CDR3 nucleotides read TGCAGCGTACCGGGACAGGACTTCAATGAGCAGTTCTTC. Translation: CSVPGQDFNEQFF.

Within the sample, this clonotype is large. The chain employs TRBV4-1 and TRBJ2-3; no reliable D call. The CDR3 extends over 15 amino acids. From germline, CDR1 is MGHRA and CDR2 YSYEKL. Trimming shortened V by 2 bases and J by 0 bases, and 9 bases separated the two germline ends. CDR3 region: CASSQFSGSTDTQYF. The DNA for the CDR3 is TGCGCCAGCAGCCAATTCTCTGGGAGCACAGATACGCAGTATTTT.

Sample share makes this clonotype medium-sized. V usage is TRBV11-1 and J usage is TRBJ1-1, with D possibly being TRBD1 (6 bases). This CDR3 has 13 residues. V gave up 3 bases and J gave up 6 bases, with 11 bases separating them. The V gene's germline CDR1 is SGHAT and CDR2 FQDESV (reference sequence). CDR3 sequence (DNA): TGTGCCAGCAGCTTTCGGGGGGCTGCTGAAGCTTTCTTT. Amino acids: CASSFRGAAEAFF.

By share, this clonotype counts as medium-sized. The V and J genes are TRBV28 and TRBJ2-2, with D unresolved. V dropped 0 bases and J dropped 6 bases, with 5 bases sitting between them. This CDR3 spans 13 amino acids. The germline V gene encodes CDR1 MDHEN and CDR2 SYDVKM. Here the CDR3 reads CASSLWSSGELFF. The CDR3 nucleotides are TGTGCCAGCAGTTTATGGAGTTCCGGGGAGCTGTTTTTT.

Turning to this clonotype: One end of the junction does not line up with germline, which may come from a read error. The rearrangement uses TRBV5-4 and TRBJ1-2; 9 nucleotides agree with TRBD1. In germline, CDR1 is SGHNT, CDR2 YYREEE (reference sequence). CDR3 length: 14 amino acids. The CDR3 DNA is TGTGCCCGCAGTCAGGAACAGGGGGCAAATGGCTACACCTTC. Translation: CARSQEQGANGYTF.

This clonotype turned up a few times. A read error may be the cause here, since a much bigger clone is one base away. Here the CDR3 reads CASGSSNSNQPQHF. CDR3 nucleotide sequence: TGTGCCAGCGGCTCCAGCAATAGCAATCAGCCCCAGCATTTT. The V call is TRBV7-9, the J call TRBJ1-5, with D unclear. Trimming stripped 8 bases from V and 0 bases from J, with 11 bases between. The CDR3 is 14 residues long. Germline CDR1 and CDR2: SEHNR and FQNEAQ (reference sequence).

This clonotype qualifies as large. The V gene is TRBV27, the J gene TRBJ2-3; 15 bases align to TRBD2. Germline CDR1 is MNHEY and CDR2 is SMNVEV (reference sequence). The CDR3 loop spans 15 amino acids. V was pared by 5 bases and J by 3 bases, with 0 bases of the junction left unmatched. The CDR3: CASSGTSGGTDTQYF. CDR3 bases: TGTGCCAGCAGTGGGACTAGCGGGGGGACAGATACGCAGTATTTT.

This clonotype is judged medium-sized (0.01 to 0.1%). The chain is built from TRBV28 and TRBJ2-5; 9 positions match TRBD2. In germline, CDR1 is MDHEN, CDR2 SYDVKM. Unmatched junction bases numbered 5, after V lost 1 base and J lost 5 bases. The CDR3 is 15 amino acids. CDR3: CASSLYVAGVETQYF. DNA for the CDR3: TGTGCCAGCAGTTTATATGTAGCGGGGGTTGAGACCCAGTACTTC.